This T cell receptor (beta chain) comes out of a study of OX40 agonist ivuxolimab in advanced cancers. TCRdb's copy holds only in-frame clones and misses some; the assay was immunoSEQ multiplex PCR. The data show fewer than 20,000 clones, around 84% seen once. From germline, CDR1 is KGHSH and CDR2 LQKENI. The CDR3 runs to 14 residues. V was trimmed by 3 bases and J by 5 bases, leaving 14 bases between them. The rearrangement joins TRBV18 to TRBJ2-7; tentatively, D is TRBD2 (7 bases). The specimen comprised CD4+ or CD8+ T cells sorted from blood, sampled in a trial of the OX40 agonist ivuxolimab. The receptor was isolated from an adult with an advanced solid tumor such as melanoma, head and neck, liver or kidney cancer. CDR3 DNA sequence: TGTGCCAGCTCACCTAGGGGGGGGCTCCACGAGCAGTACTTC. Residues: CASSPRGGLHEQYF.